This TCR beta chain was documented in a study of OX40 agonist ivuxolimab in advanced cancers. Study overall: At around 83% male, the cohort had a mean age of 60 years, ranging from roughly 20 to 79. Partial responses occurred in Three dose-escalation patients, one with hepatocellular carcinoma and two with cutaneous melanoma.

Method: immunoSEQ multiplex PCR; TCRdb's copy keeps in-frame clones and lacks some. This table holds around 97,000 clones, about 86% found once. Remarks on this clone: The antigen remains unidentified.

Whole-study results and caveats: Expansion of clones was among the lowest in partial responders at 0.1-3.0 mg/kg. Both blood CD4+ and CD8+ T cells showed clonal growth by week 6 at 0.1 to 3.0 mg/kg.

Germline values: CDR1 MNHEY, CDR2 SVGAGI. This CDR3 spans 13 amino acids. With 2 bases removed from V and 1 base from J, the gap between germline ends came to 4 bases. This TCR derives from an adult with an advanced solid tumor such as melanoma, head and neck, liver or kidney cancer. The chain links TRBV6-5 to TRBJ2-3; unclear D gene. This specimen consisted of CD4+ or CD8+ T cells sorted from blood, obtained in a trial of the OX40 agonist ivuxolimab. The CDR3 sequence is CASSYSGTDTQYF. The CDR3 DNA reads as TGTGCCAGCAGTTACAGTGGCACAGATACGCAGTATTTT.